This T cell receptor (beta chain) was recovered during a study of blood T cell repertoires in COVID-19. Measured with immunoSEQ multiplex PCR; TCRdb has only the in-frame clones, and not every one. The repertoire consists of about 250,000 clones, with about 86% occurring once and the leading ten covering about 3.4%. The age range of participants was about 18 to 100 years, with residence in some 25 US areas. Cohorts were assigned according to the clinical history that participants reported. Recovery among Cohort 3 donors was established by two negative PCRs, clearance, or symptom resolution. This clone has just a few counts. This sequence originates from a man in his fifties who had recovered from COVID-19. What was sequenced was PBMCs or T cells enriched from blood (not recorded which).

The CDR3 spells CASSPLRGRAVNEQFF. CDR3 nucleotides: TGTGCCAGTAGTCCCCTGCGAGGGAGGGCCGTAAATGAGCAGTTCTTC. This chain connects TRBV19 to TRBJ2-1; 7 positions match TRBD2. V lost 5 bases, J lost 7 bases, and 14 bases stayed unmatched. The CDR3 contains 16 residues. Germline V gene lookup returns CDR1 LNHDA and CDR2 SQIVND (reference sequence).